The sequence of this TCR beta chain was determined in a study of Ad26.COV2.S vaccination and SARS-CoV-2 variants. Sequenced by immunoSEQ multiplex PCR; TCRdb stores in-frame clones only, minus some. The sample consists of 300,000 to 400,000 clones, around four fifths of them appearing once. Germline CDR1 is SGDLS and CDR2 is YYNGEE. Trimming took 0 bases from V and 2 from J, leaving 13 bases between them. The CDR3 is made up of 16 amino acids. The sample's treatment: 15 to 20 received Ad26.COV2.S at low or high dose, single or two shots; roughly 5 received placebo; per-sample allocation not given. Sample collection was performed on day 63 after the first vaccine or placebo injection. Study-level findings and limits: Considerable breadth of spike-specific CD8+ and CD4+ T cell responses has reportedly been documented following vaccination.

As regards this clone: Its antigen remains unknown.

The source is a person between 18 and 60 years old who received the Ad26.COV2.S COVID-19 vaccine or a placebo. V and J are TRBV9 and TRBJ2-3; tentatively, D is TRBD2 (6 bases). Sequences were derived from peripheral blood, sampled in a trial of Ad26.COV2.S vaccine versus placebo. The CDR3 loop is CASSVGGSGSTDTQYF. For the CDR3, the DNA is TGTGCCAGCAGCGTAGGGGGTAGCGGATCCACAGATACGCAGTATTTT.